Listed here is a single T cell receptor beta chain. This sample is drawn from a study of blood T cell repertoires in COVID-19. Overall study context: Sites across the United States, Italy and Spain contributed samples from acute and convalescent COVID-19. The cDNA or gDNA used as material had been derived from T cells, B-cell-depleted T cells, or PBMCs.

Original data processing: Reference gene primers were amplified, and this amplification served to estimate nucleated cell counts. This table comes from immunoSEQ multiplex PCR, and its TCRdb copy is limited to in-frame clones, with some not included. D and trimming come from the DNA, and the V and J calls and clone size come from that table. The table includes under 200,000 clones, 80% to 85% detected once. Between the trimmed V and J ends, which lost 1 base and 7 bases, there was a span of 10 bases. The CDR3 runs to 13 residues. Germline V gives CDR1 SGHAT, CDR2 FQNNGV. This chain uses TRBV11-2 with TRBJ2-5; D is unclear. Sequences were obtained from peripheral blood. The clonotype originates from a man between 18 and 35 years old with active or convalescent COVID-19. The CDR3 DNA sequence: TGTGCCAGCAGCTTAGTTTCTCGGTTGACCCAGTACTTC. It is translated as CASSLVSRLTQYF.